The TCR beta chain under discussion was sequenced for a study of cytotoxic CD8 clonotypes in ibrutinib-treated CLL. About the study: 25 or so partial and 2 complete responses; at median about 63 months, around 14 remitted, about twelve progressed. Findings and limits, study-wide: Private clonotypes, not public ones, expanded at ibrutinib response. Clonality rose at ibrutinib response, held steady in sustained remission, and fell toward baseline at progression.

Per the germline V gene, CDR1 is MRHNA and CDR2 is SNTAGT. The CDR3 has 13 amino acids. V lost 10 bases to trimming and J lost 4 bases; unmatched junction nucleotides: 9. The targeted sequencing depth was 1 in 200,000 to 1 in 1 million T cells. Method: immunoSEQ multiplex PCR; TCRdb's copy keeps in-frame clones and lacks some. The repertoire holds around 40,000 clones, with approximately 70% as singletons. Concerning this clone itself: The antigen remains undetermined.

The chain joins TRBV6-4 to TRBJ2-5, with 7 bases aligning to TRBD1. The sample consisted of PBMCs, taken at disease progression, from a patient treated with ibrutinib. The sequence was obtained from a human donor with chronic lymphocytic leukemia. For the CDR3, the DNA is TGTGCCAACGGACAGGACAGAATAGAGACCCAGTACTTC. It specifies CANGQDRIETQYF.